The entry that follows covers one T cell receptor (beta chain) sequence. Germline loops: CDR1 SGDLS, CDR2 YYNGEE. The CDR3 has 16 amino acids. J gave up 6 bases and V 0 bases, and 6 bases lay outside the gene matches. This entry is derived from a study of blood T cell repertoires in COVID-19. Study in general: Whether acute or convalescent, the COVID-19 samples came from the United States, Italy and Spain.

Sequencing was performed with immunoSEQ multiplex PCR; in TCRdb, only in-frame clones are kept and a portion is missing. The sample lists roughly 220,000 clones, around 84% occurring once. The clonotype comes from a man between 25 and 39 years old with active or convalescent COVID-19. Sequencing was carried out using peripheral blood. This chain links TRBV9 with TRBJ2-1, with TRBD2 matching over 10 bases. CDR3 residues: CASSVASGGARNEQFF. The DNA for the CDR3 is TGTGCCAGCAGCGTAGCGAGCGGGGGGGCTCGCAATGAGCAGTTCTTC.